The 16 T cell receptor beta chains listed next were all sequenced from one sample in a study of T cell clones after liver transplantation. Here immunoSEQ multiplex PCR was the method, and the copy in TCRdb shows in-frame clones only, minus some. The data contain tens of thousands of clones, about 70% of them seen just once; the ten biggest clones take up approximately 16%. Sequenced here: CD4+ T cells from blood, sampled before liver transplant. These receptors were taken from a human donor who received a liver transplant.

The genes are TRBV5-4 and TRBJ1-3, with 7 positions matching TRBD1. With V trimmed by 4 bases and J by 0 bases, 4 bases remained unmatched. The CDR3 has 15 amino acids. Germline V gene lookup returns CDR1 SGHNT and CDR2 YYREEE (reference sequence). CDR3 protein: CASSLDRTSGNTIYF. The CDR3 DNA sequence: TGTGCCAGCAGCCTGGACAGGACCTCTGGAAACACCATATATTTT.

The chain uses TRBV9 and TRBJ1-2; 7 bases agree with TRBD1. The V and J ends lost 4 bases and 4 bases, in that order; junction bases with no gene match: 10. CDR3 length: 15 amino acids. The germline CDR1 and CDR2 sequences are SGDLS and YYNGEE. CDR3 DNA sequence: TGTGCCAGCAGCCTAAGGACAGGCCCAGCCTATGGCTACACCTTC. This sequence encodes CASSLRTGPAYGYTF.

The V call is TRBV27, the J call TRBJ2-7; 9 bases line up with TRBD1. The CDR3 runs to 15 residues. CDR1 and CDR2 from the germline V gene are MNHEY and SMNVEV (reference sequence). J gave up 2 bases and V 0 bases, and 2 bases lay outside the gene matches. The CDR3 nucleotides read TGTGCCAGCAGTTTATCGGGACAGGGACCCTACGAGCAGTACTTC. Residues: CASSLSGQGPYEQYF.

The gene calls are TRBV4-1 and TRBJ2-3; 10 positions agree with TRBD1. CDR3 length: 16 amino acids. V lost 1 base, J lost 3 bases, and 4 bases stayed unmatched. Per germline, CDR1 MGHRA and CDR2 YSYEKL. The CDR3 DNA sequence: TGCGCCAGCAGCCAAGGGACAGGGGGTGGGACAGATACGCAGTATTTT. Its protein product is CASSQGTGGGTDTQYF.

CDR3 sequence reads: CASSPRISGGPLGVSQYF. The DNA of the CDR3 is TGTGCCAGCAGCCCACGGATCTCTGGCGGTCCCTTAGGGGTGTCGCAGTATTTT. The chain joins TRBV4-2 to TRBJ2-3, with a possible D match to TRBD1 (5 bases). The germline CDR1 and CDR2 sequences are LGHNA and YNFKEQ. The V and J ends lost 4 bases and 10 bases respectively, with 30 bases between them. This CDR3 is 18 amino acids long.

The V and J genes are TRBV13 and TRBJ2-2; D not resolved. Germline V gene data show CDR1 as PRHDT and CDR2 as FYEKMQ (reference sequence). This CDR3 has 17 residues. Deletions cut 0 bases from V and 4 bases from J, with 15 bases between. CDR3 amino acids: CASSLGVGRITTGELFF. The CDR3 nucleotides are TGTGCCAGCAGCTTAGGGGTGGGCAGAATAACCACCGGGGAGCTGTTTTTT.

This clone has just a few counts. J is TRBJ2-2 and V is TRBV7-3; D may be TRBD1 (7 bases). The germline CDR1 and CDR2 sequences are SGHTA and FQGTGA. The CDR3 loop spans 16 amino acids. V was shortened by 7 bases and J by 4 bases, with 19 bases between the two germline ends. CDR3 nucleotides: TGTGCCAGCACCCTAGGGGGCGGGCGGGGCACCGGGGAGCTGTTTTTT. This codes for CASTLGGGRGTGELFF.

This clone was recorded many times. The rearrangement links TRBV18 to TRBJ1-1; TRBD1 might be the D (6 bases). Germline V gene sequence: CDR1 KGHSH, CDR2 LQKENI. V lost 2 bases to trimming and J lost 1 base, with 8 bases between them. This CDR3 contains 14 residues. In DNA form, the CDR3 reads TGTGCCAGCTCACCAGAGGGACAGAACACTGAAGCTTTCTTT. This translates into CASSPEGQNTEAFF. Full variable domain (outside the CDR3, taken from reference TRBV18 and TRBJ1-1): NAGVMQNPRHLVRRRGQEARLRCSPMKGHSHVYWYRQLPEEGLKFMVYLQKENIIDESGMPKERFSAEFPKEGPSILRIQQVVRGDSAAYFCASSPEGQNTEAFFGQGTRLTVV.

This clone was observed a single time. The rearrangement uses TRBV18 and TRBJ2-7, with a weak D call TRBD1 (6 bases). Trimming took 2 bases from V and 4 from J, leaving 15 bases between them. Looked up from germline, CDR1 is KGHSH and CDR2 is LQKENI. CDR3 length: 15 residues. CDR3 in DNA: TGTGCCAGCTCACCAGGAACAGGGAGAGGGTACGAGCAGTACTTC. It yields the protein CASSPGTGRGYEQYF.

The chain combines TRBV4-1 with TRBJ1-5; possible D gene TRBD1, 5 bases. In germline, CDR1 is MGHRA, CDR2 YSYEKL. This CDR3 has 18 amino acids. V was clipped by 0 bases and J by 3 bases, with 18 bases between them. CDR3: CASSQDLDAGLLNQPQHF. CDR3 sequence (DNA): TGCGCCAGCAGCCAAGATCTGGATGCAGGGCTCCTCAATCAGCCCCAGCATTTT.

This clone was counted a few times. The chain has TRBV9 and TRBJ1-2; D call uncertain. Germline values: CDR1 SGDLS, CDR2 YYNGEE. V was shortened by 5 bases and J by 1 base, with 18 bases between the two germline ends. The CDR3 runs to 16 residues. In DNA, the CDR3 is TGTGCCAGCAGTCGTTCGGGAGCAGAACTTAACTATGGCTACACCTTC. Translation: CASSRSGAELNYGYTF.

This clone was recorded many times. J is TRBJ1-1 and V is TRBV5-1; D is possibly TRBD1 (5 bases). The germline V and J ends were trimmed by 10 bases and 0 bases, with 16 bases remaining between them. The CDR3 sequence is 14 residues long. The V gene's germline CDR1 is SGHRS and CDR2 YFSETQ. The CDR3 sequence: CASRTDIMNTEAFF. The CDR3 bases are TGCGCCTCCCGAACGGACATAATGAACACTGAAGCTTTCTTT.

This clone was counted only a few times. V usage is TRBV4-1 and J usage is TRBJ1-6; D gene ambiguous. V lost 1 base, J lost 13 bases, and 11 bases lay in between. CDR1 and CDR2 (germline): MGHRA, YSYEKL. The CDR3 covers 13 residues. CDR3 sequence: CASSQAPIAPLHF. The CDR3 region has the DNA TGCGCCAGCAGCCAAGCCCCAATAGCCCCCCTCCACTTT.

The chain joins TRBV14 to TRBJ1-1; D gene uncertain. Germline CDR1 and CDR2: SGHDN and FVKESK. The CDR3 runs 14 residues. V lost 1 base, J lost 4 bases, and 10 bases lay in between. The CDR3 loop is CASSQVIRSTEAFF. The CDR3 DNA is TGTGCCAGCAGCCAAGTGATCCGGAGCACTGAAGCTTTCTTT.

The chain joins TRBV10-1 to TRBJ1-1; possibly TRBD1 for D (6 bases). V was pared by 0 bases and J by 5 bases, with 13 bases between. Per the germline V gene, CDR1 is WNHNN and CDR2 is SYGVQD (reference sequence). This CDR3 is built from 15 residues. The CDR3 DNA follows: TGCGCCAGCAGTGAGTCGGCAGGGCAGGGGACTGAAGCTTTCTTT. Encoded protein: CASSESAGQGTEAFF.

The chain is built from TRBV2 and TRBJ1-2, with D perhaps TRBD1 (6 bases). Trimming removed 5 bases from V and 6 bases from J, with 13 bases in between. The CDR3 is made up of 13 amino acids. CDR1 and CDR2 (germline): SNHLY, FYNNEI. As DNA, the CDR3 is TGTGCCAGCAGTCCACAGGGCGAACATGGCTACACCTTC. This encodes CASSPQGEHGYTF.